The present entry profiles one TCR beta chain with its context. This entry comes from a study of blood T cell repertoires in COVID-19. Study-level background: The United States, Italy and Spain provided the acute and convalescent COVID-19 samples. From T cells, B-cell-depleted T cells, or PBMCs came the material, which was cDNA or gDNA.

Germline-derived CDR1 and CDR2 are MNHEY and SVGAGI. V lost 6 bases and J lost 2, with 8 bases in between. This CDR3 has 13 residues. As handled by the study authors: Amplification of reference gene primers was used by the study to estimate nucleated cell counts. The protocol was immunoSEQ multiplex PCR, while the TCRdb copy is restricted to in-frame clones and leaves out a portion. V and J calls and clone size are given by that table; D and trimming were obtained from the DNA. This table has some 320,000 clones, roughly nine tenths appearing once. Participants spanned ages roughly 18 to 90 years and resided in 20 to 30 US areas.

This chain joins TRBV6-5 and TRBJ1-5, with D uncertain. The sequencing sample was made of PBMCs or T cells enriched from blood (not recorded which). This receptor was taken from a woman aged 25 to 45 who had been exposed to COVID-19. The chain's CDR3 is CASSGEGNQPQHF. DNA for the CDR3: TGTGCCAGCAGCGGGGAAGGCAATCAGCCCCAGCATTTT.